This T cell receptor (beta chain) was identified in a study of cytomegalovirus exposure and HLA in healthy donors. Study conclusions and caveats: According to an earlier analysis, most TCR beta V segments yielded productive rearrangements about 90% or about 30% of the time.

Concerning this clone itself: The antigen remains unidentified.

V lost 3 bases and J 10 bases, leaving 19 bases between the germline ends. Germline-derived CDR1 and CDR2 are SGHDN and FVKESK. CDR3 length: 14 amino acids. The PCR made use of 60 Vbeta and 13 Jbeta primers. Assay: immunoSEQ multiplex PCR; the TCRdb copy retains only in-frame clones and omits some. The table shows some 160,000 clones, with over 80% occurring only once. Sequenced: PBMCs. The chain couples TRBV14 to TRBJ2-7, with TRBD1 as a possible D gene (6 bases). The TCR comes from a woman between 18 and 30 years old in good health and CMV-seronegative. The CDR3 sequence: CASSHSSGQGHQYF. The CDR3 region has the DNA TGTGCCAGCAGCCACTCATCCGGGCAGGGACACCAGTACTTC.